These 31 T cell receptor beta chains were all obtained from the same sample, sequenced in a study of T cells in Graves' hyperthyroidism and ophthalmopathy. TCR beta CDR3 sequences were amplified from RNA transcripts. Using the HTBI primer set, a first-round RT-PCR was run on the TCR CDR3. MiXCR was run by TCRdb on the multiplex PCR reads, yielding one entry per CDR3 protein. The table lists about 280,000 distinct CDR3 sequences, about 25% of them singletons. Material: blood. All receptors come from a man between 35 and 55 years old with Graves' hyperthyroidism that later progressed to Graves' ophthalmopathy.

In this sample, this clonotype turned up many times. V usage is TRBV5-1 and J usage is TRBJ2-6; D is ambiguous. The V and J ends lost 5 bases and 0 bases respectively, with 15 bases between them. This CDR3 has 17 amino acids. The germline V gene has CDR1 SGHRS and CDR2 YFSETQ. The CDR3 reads CASSDWALDSGANVLTF. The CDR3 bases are TGCGCCAGCAGTGATTGGGCTCTGGACTCTGGGGCCAACGTCCTGACTTTC.

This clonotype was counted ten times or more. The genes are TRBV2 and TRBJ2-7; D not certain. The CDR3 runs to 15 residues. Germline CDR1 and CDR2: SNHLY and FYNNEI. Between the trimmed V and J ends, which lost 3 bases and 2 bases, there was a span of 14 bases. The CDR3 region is CASSEGTLSTYEQYF. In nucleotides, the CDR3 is TGTGCCAGCAGTGAGGGTACTCTTAGCACCTACGAGCAGTACTTC.

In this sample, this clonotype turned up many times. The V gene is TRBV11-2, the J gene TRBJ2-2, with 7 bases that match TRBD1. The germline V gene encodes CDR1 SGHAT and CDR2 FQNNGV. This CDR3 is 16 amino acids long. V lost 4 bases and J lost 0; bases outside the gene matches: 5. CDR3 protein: CASSSRTGANTGELFF. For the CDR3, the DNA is TGTGCCAGCAGCTCCAGAACAGGGGCGAACACCGGGGAGCTGTTTTTT.

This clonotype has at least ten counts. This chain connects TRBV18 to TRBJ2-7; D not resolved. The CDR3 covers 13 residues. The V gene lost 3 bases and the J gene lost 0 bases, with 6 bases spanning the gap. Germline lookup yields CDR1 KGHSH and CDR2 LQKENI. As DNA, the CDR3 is TGTGCCAGCTCACCTACAGCCTCCTACGAGCAGTACTTC. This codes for CASSPTASYEQYF.

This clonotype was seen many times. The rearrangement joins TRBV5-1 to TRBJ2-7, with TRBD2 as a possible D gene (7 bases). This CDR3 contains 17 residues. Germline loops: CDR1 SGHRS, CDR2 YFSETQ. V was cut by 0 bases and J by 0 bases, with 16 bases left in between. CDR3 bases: TGCGCCAGCAGCTTGGCCGGGGGGAGGACAGACTCCTACGAGCAGTACTTC. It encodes CASSLAGGRTDSYEQYF.

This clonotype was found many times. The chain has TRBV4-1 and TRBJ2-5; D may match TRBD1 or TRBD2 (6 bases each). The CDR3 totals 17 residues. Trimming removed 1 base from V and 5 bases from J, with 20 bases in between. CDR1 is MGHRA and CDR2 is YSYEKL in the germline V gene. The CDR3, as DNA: TGCGCCAGCAGCCAAGGGCTTCGGTTGGGGGGCGGGGAGACCCAGTACTTC. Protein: CASSQGLRLGGGETQYF.

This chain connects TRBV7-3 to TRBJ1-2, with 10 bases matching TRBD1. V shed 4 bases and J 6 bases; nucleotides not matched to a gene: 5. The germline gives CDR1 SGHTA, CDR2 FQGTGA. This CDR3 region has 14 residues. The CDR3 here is CASSWTGGDDGYTF. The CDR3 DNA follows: TGTGCCAGCAGCTGGACAGGGGGTGACGATGGCTACACCTTC.

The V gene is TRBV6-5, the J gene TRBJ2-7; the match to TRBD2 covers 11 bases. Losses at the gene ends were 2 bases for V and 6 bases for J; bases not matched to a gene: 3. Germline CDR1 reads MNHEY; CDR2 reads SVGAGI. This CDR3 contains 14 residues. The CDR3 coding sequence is TGTGCCAGCAGTTACATCCTAGCGGGAGGCGAGCAGTACTTC. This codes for CASSYILAGGEQYF.

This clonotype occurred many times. The CDR3: CASSFQVAGGPSGANVLTF. CDR3 sequence (DNA): TGTGCCAGCAGTTTCCAAGTAGCGGGAGGGCCTTCCGGGGCCAACGTCCTGACTTTC. J is TRBJ2-6 and V is TRBV28, with 11 nucleotides matching TRBD2. Trimming took 3 bases from V and 4 from J; bases not matched to a gene: 11. Per germline, CDR1 MDHEN and CDR2 SYDVKM. The CDR3 sequence is 19 residues long.

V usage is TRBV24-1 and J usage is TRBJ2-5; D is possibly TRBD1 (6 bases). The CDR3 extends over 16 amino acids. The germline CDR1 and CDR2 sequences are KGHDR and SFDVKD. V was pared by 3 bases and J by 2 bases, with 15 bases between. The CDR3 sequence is CATSDEGTISQETQYF. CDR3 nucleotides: TGTGCCACCAGTGATGAGGGGACAATAAGTCAAGAGACCCAGTACTTC.

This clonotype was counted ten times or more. CDR3 in DNA: TGTGCCAGTAGTACCGCTAGCGGGACTTGGACGAACACCGGGGAGCTGTTTTTT. It specifies CASSTASGTWTNTGELFF. This sequence joins TRBV19 and TRBJ2-2; 9 bases align to TRBD2. Germline CDR1 and CDR2: LNHDA and SQIVND (reference sequence). Trimming at V came to 4 bases and at J to 0 bases, leaving 9 bases not matched to a gene. This CDR3 spans 18 amino acids.

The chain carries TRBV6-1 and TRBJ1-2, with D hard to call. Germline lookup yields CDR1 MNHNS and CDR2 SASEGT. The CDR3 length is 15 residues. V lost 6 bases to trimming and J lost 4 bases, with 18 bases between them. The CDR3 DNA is TGTGCCAGCAGGGGTGCGTCGGACCGCGTCTATGGCTACACCTTC. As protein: CASRGASDRVYGYTF.

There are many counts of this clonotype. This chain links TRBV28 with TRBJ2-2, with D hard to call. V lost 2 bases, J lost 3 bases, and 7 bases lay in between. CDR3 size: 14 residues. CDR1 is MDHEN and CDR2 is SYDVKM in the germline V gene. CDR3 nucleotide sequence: TGTGCCAGCAGTTTAGGGGTGCACACCGGGGAGCTGTTTTTT. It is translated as CASSLGVHTGELFF.

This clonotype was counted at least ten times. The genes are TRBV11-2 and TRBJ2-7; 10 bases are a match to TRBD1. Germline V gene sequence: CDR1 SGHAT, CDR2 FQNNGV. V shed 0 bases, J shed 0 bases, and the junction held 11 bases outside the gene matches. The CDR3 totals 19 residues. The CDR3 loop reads CASSLEGTGVWGSSYEQYF. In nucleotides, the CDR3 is TGTGCCAGCAGCTTAGAGGGGACAGGGGTCTGGGGGAGCTCCTACGAGCAGTACTTC.

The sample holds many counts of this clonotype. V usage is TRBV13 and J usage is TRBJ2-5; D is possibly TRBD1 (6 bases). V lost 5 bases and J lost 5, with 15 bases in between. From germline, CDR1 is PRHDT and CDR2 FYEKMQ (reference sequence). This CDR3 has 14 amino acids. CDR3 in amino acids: CASSTYRDVETQYF. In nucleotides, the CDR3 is TGTGCCAGCAGCACCTACAGGGATGTTGAGACCCAGTACTTC.

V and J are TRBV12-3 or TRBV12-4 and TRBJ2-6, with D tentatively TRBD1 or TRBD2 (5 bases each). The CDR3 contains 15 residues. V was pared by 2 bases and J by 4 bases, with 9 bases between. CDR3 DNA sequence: TGTGCCAGCAGTTTAAGAGGGGCCGGGGCCAACGTCCTGACTTTC. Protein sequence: CASSLRGAGANVLTF.

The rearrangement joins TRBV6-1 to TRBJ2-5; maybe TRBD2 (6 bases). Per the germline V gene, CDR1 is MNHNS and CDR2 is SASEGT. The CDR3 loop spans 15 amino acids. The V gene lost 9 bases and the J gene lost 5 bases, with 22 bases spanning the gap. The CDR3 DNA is TGTGCCAGTTACGAACCGGGGACTGTGGGGGAGACCCAGTACTTC. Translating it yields CASYEPGTVGETQYF.

CDR3 sequence reads: CASSLETGRLTTEAFF. In DNA form, the CDR3 reads TGTGCCAGCAGCTTAGAAACAGGGAGATTGACCACTGAAGCTTTCTTT. The chain uses TRBV11-2 and TRBJ1-1; D may be TRBD1 (6 bases). CDR1 and CDR2 (germline): SGHAT, FQNNGV. The CDR3 consists of 16 residues. Deletions cut 0 bases from V and 4 bases from J, with 15 bases between.

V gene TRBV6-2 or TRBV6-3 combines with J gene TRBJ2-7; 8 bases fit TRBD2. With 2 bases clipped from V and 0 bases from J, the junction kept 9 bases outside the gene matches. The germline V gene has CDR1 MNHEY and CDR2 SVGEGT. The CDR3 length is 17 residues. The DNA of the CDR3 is TGTGCCAGCAGTTACCCTCTTGGACTAGCCGTCTCCTACGAGCAGTACTTC. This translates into CASSYPLGLAVSYEQYF.

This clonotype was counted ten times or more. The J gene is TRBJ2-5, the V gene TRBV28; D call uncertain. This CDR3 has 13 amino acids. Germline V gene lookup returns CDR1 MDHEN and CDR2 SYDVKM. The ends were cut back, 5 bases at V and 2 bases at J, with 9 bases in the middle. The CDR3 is CASSRSLQETQYF. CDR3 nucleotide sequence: TGTGCCAGCAGTCGGAGCCTGCAAGAGACCCAGTACTTC.

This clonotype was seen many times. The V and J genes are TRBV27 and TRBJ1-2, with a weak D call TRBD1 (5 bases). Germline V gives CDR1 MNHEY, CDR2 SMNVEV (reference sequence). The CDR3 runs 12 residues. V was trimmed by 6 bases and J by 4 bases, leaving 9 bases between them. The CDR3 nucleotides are TGTGCCAGCAGCCCCCAGGGCTATGGCTACACCTTC. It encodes CASSPQGYGYTF.

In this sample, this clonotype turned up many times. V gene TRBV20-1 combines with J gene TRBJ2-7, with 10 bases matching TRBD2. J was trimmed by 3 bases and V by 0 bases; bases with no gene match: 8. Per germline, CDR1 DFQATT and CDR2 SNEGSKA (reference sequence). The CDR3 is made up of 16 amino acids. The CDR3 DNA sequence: TGCAGTGCTAGAGAGGGCCTAGCGGGAGTGAACTACGAGCAGTACTTC. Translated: CSAREGLAGVNYEQYF.

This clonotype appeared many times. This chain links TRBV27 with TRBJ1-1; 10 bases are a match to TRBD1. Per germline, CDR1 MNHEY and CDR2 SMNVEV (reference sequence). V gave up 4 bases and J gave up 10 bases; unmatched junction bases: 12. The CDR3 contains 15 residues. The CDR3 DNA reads TGTGCCAGCAGTTCACGGACAGGGGGGTCTTTTATAGCTTTCTTT. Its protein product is CASSSRTGGSFIAFF.

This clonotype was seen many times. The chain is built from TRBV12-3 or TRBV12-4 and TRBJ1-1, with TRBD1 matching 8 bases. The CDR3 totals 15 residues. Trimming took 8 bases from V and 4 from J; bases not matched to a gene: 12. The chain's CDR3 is CASGPTGARGTEAFF. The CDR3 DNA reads TGTGCCAGCGGACCGACAGGGGCTCGTGGCACTGAAGCTTTCTTT.

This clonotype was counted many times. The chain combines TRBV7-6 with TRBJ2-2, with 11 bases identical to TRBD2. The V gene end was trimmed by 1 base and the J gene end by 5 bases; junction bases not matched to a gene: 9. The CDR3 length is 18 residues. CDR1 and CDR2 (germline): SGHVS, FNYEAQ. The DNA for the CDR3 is TGTGCCAGCAGCTTAGGAACTAGCGGGAGTGTCGTTACCGGGGAGCTGTTTTTT. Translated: CASSLGTSGSVVTGELFF.

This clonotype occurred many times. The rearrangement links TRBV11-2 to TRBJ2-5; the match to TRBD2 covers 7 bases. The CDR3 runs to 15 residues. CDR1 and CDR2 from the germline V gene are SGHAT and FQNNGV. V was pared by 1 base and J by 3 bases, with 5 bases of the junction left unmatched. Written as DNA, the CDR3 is TGTGCCAGCAGCTTAGCTGCGGGAGTGGAAGAGACCCAGTACTTC. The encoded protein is CASSLAAGVEETQYF.

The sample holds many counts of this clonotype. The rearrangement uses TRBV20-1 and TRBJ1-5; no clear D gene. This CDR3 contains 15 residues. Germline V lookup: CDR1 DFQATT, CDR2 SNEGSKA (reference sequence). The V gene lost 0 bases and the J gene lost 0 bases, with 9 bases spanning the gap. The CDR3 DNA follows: TGCAGTGCTAGAGATCCAAGTGATAGCAATCAGCCCCAGCATTTT. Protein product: CSARDPSDSNQPQHF.

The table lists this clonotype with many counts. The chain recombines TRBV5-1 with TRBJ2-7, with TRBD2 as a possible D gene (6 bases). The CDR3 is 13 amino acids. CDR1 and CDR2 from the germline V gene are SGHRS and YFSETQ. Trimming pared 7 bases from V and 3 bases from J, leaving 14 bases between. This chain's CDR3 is CASSRDSVYEQYF. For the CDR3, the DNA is TGCGCCAGCTCCCGGGACTCCGTCTACGAGCAGTACTTC.

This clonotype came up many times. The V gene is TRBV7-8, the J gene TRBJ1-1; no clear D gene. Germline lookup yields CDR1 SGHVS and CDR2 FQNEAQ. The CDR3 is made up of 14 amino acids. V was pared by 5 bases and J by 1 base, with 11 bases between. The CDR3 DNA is TGTGCCAGCAGCCCACCACAGCAGAACACTGAAGCTTTCTTT. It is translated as CASSPPQQNTEAFF.

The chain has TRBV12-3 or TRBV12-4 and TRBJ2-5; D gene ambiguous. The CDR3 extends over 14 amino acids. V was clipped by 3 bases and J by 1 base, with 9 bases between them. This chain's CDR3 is CASSFQLTQETQYF. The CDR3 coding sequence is TGTGCCAGCAGTTTCCAACTAACCCAAGAGACCCAGTACTTC.

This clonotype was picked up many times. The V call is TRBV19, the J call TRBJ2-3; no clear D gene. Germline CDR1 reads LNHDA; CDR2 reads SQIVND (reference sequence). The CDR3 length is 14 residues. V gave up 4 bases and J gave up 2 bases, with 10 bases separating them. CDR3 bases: TGTGCCAGTAGTAGGGCAGGTCACACAGATACGCAGTATTTT. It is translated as CASSRAGHTDTQYF. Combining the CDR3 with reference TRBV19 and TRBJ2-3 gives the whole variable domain DGGITQSPKYLFRKEGQNVTLSCEQNLNHDAMYWYRQDPGQGLRLIYYSQIVNDFQKGDIAEGYSVSREKKESFPLTVTSAQKNPTAFYLCASSRAGHTDTQYFGPGTRLTVL.